Listed below are T cell receptor beta chains from one sample, sequenced in a study of OX40 agonist ivuxolimab in advanced cancers. TCRdb's copy holds only in-frame clones and misses some; the assay was immunoSEQ multiplex PCR. This table holds about 71,000 clones, roughly 81% found once. Source: CD4+ or CD8+ T cells sorted from blood, taken in a trial of the OX40 agonist ivuxolimab. The receptor source for this set is an adult with an advanced solid tumor such as melanoma, head and neck, liver or kidney cancer. Each CDR3 is given with its conserved first and last residue. Each record gives: CDR3 length, D gene, J gene, clone size, V gene, CDR3 protein, CDR3 DNA. The D gene is left open where the match is weak. Clone size is not always given. Where it is, it says once, few, many or a class for expanded clones.

length: 14; D: .; J: TRBJ1-1; size: .; V: TRBV7-2; CDR3: CASSLVGGVTEAFF; DNA: TGTGCCAGCAGCTTAGTGGGGGGCGTAACTGAAGCTTTCTTT
length: 13; D: .; J: TRBJ1-6; size: .; V: TRBV27; CDR3: CASSAFHSSPLHF; DNA: TGTGCCAGCAGTGCCTTCCACAGTTCACCCCTCCACTTT
length: 12; D: .; J: TRBJ1-2; size: .; V: TRBV19; CDR3: CASKFSGYGYTF; DNA: TGTGCCAGTAAGTTCTCTGGCTATGGCTACACCTTC
length: 13; D: .; J: TRBJ2-7; size: .; V: TRBV6-5; CDR3: CASRATVRGEQYF; DNA: TGTGCCAGCAGGGCGACAGTGAGGGGCGAGCAGTACTTC
length: 14; D: .; J: TRBJ2-7; size: .; V: TRBV7-9; CDR3: CASSLTGSINEQYF; DNA: TGTGCCAGCAGCTTAACGGGGAGTATCAACGAGCAGTACTTC
length: 13; D: .; J: TRBJ2-1; size: .; V: TRBV5-1; CDR3: CASSLNSYNEQFF; DNA: TGCGCCAGCAGCTTAAATTCCTACAATGAGCAGTTCTTC
length: 15; D: TRBD2; J: TRBJ2-2; size: .; V: TRBV5-1; CDR3: CASSLNSGGTGELFF; DNA: TGCGCCAGCAGCTTGAATAGCGGGGGCACCGGGGAGCTGTTTTTT
length: 15; D: .; J: TRBJ2-5; size: .; V: TRBV5-1; CDR3: CASAQLTASQETQYF; DNA: TGCGCCAGCGCCCAACTAACAGCCTCGCAAGAGACCCAGTACTTC
length: 14; D: TRBD1; J: TRBJ1-4; size: .; V: TRBV11-2; CDR3: CASSSRDRGEKLFF; DNA: TGTGCCAGCAGCTCCCGGGACAGGGGAGAAAAACTGTTTTTT
length: 14; D: .; J: TRBJ1-2; size: .; V: TRBV19; CDR3: CASSRGADNYGYTF; DNA: TGTGCCAGTAGTAGGGGGGCAGATAACTATGGCTACACCTTC
length: 13; D: .; J: TRBJ2-3; size: .; V: TRBV13; CDR3: CASSLEVTDTQYF; DNA: TGTGCCAGCAGCTTAGAGGTTACAGATACGCAGTATTTT
length: 15; D: TRBD2; J: TRBJ2-5; size: .; V: TRBV7-6; CDR3: CASSLRSGGKETQYF; DNA: TGTGCCAGCAGCTTACGTAGCGGGGGGAAAGAGACCCAGTACTTC
length: 15; D: .; J: TRBJ2-1; size: .; V: TRBV5-1; CDR3: CASSLDRNSYNEQFF; DNA: TGCGCCAGCAGCTTAGACAGAAACTCCTACAATGAGCAGTTCTTC
length: 17; D: .; J: TRBJ1-6; size: .; V: TRBV4-1; CDR3: CVSRWTGPNDYNSPLHF; DNA: TGCGTCAGCAGGTGGACGGGTCCCAATGATTATAATTCACCCCTCCACTTT
length: 15; D: TRBD2; J: TRBJ2-7; size: .; V: TRBV2; CDR3: CASREGLAGSYEQYF; DNA: TGTGCCAGCAGGGAGGGACTAGCGGGTTCCTACGAGCAGTACTTC
length: 15; D: TRBD1; J: TRBJ2-2; size: .; V: TRBV5-1; CDR3: CASRATGGGTGELFF; DNA: TGCGCCAGCAGAGCTACAGGGGGCGGTACCGGGGAGCTGTTTTTT
length: 14; D: .; J: TRBJ2-5; size: .; V: TRBV7-2; CDR3: CASSLGLHQETQYF; DNA: TGTGCCAGCAGCTTAGGGCTCCACCAAGAGACCCAGTACTTC
length: 13; D: .; J: TRBJ2-3; size: medium-sized; V: TRBV6-4; CDR3: CASSSGSTDTQYF; DNA: TGTGCCAGCAGTAGCGGGAGCACAGATACGCAGTATTTT
length: 14; D: .; J: TRBJ2-7; size: .; V: TRBV7-8; CDR3: CASSLVPLYYEQYF; DNA: TGTGCCAGCAGCTTAGTTCCCCTCTACTACGAGCAGTACTTC
length: 16; D: TRBD1; J: TRBJ2-7; size: .; V: TRBV11-3; CDR3: CASRHKTGTVFYEQYF; DNA: TGTGCCAGCAGACACAAGACCGGGACAGTTTTCTACGAGCAGTACTTC
length: 15; D: TRBD1; J: TRBJ1-2; size: .; V: TRBV6-1; CDR3: CASNLGGPGNYGYTF; DNA: TGTGCCAGCAATTTAGGGGGCCCGGGAAACTATGGCTACACCTTC
length: 14; D: .; J: TRBJ2-2; size: .; V: TRBV19; CDR3: CASSTGEVAGELFF; DNA: TGTGCCAGTAGTACCGGGGAGGTCGCCGGGGAGCTGTTTTTT
length: 14; D: .; J: TRBJ1-2; size: .; V: TRBV7-6; CDR3: CASSPPGGSYGYTF; DNA: TGTGCCAGCAGCCCTCCGGGAGGAAGCTATGGCTACACCTTC
length: 12; D: .; J: TRBJ1-2; size: .; V: TRBV5-6; CDR3: CASSLDPTGYTF; DNA: TGTGCCAGCAGCTTGGACCCGACTGGCTACACCTTC
length: 16; D: TRBD2; J: TRBJ2-3; size: .; V: TRBV5-1; CDR3: CASTAGVHRGADTQYF; DNA: TGCGCCAGCACAGCGGGAGTACATAGAGGCGCAGATACGCAGTATTTT
length: 16; D: TRBD2; J: TRBJ2-3; size: few; V: TRBV7-2; CDR3: CASSFGSSGREDTQYF; DNA: TGTGCCAGCAGCTTCGGTAGCAGCGGGAGGGAGGATACGCAGTATTTT
length: 14; D: .; J: TRBJ2-1; size: .; V: TRBV19; CDR3: CASTRQSSYNEQFF; DNA: TGTGCCAGTACCCGTCAGTCCTCCTACAATGAGCAGTTCTTC
length: 12; D: .; J: TRBJ1-5; size: .; V: TRBV28; CDR3: CAHNGANQPQHF; DNA: TGTGCCCATAATGGGGCGAATCAGCCCCAGCATTTT
length: 14; D: .; J: TRBJ1-6; size: .; V: TRBV19; CDR3: CASSMGQGSSPLHF; DNA: TGTGCCAGTAGTATGGGGCAGGGTAGTTCACCCCTCCACTTT
length: 12; D: .; J: TRBJ2-7; size: few; V: TRBV7-9; CDR3: CASSLAGIEQYF; DNA: TGTGCCAGCAGCTTAGCCGGTATCGAGCAGTACTTC
length: 15; D: .; J: TRBJ2-6; size: .; V: TRBV5-1; CDR3: CASSLGTAGANVLTF; DNA: TGCGCCAGCAGCTTGGGGACAGCTGGGGCCAACGTCCTGACTTTC
length: 14; D: .; J: TRBJ1-1; size: .; V: TRBV27; CDR3: CASRGISENTEAFF; DNA: TGTGCCAGCAGGGGCATCTCCGAGAACACTGAAGCTTTCTTT
length: 14; D: .; J: TRBJ1-5; size: .; V: TRBV5-5; CDR3: CASSRGAPRQPQHF; DNA: TGTGCCAGCAGCCGAGGGGCCCCTCGTCAGCCCCAGCATTTT
length: 15; D: TRBD2; J: TRBJ2-1; size: .; V: TRBV30; CDR3: CAWSQTSGSYNEQFF; DNA: TGTGCCTGGTCCCAGACTAGCGGTTCCTACAATGAGCAGTTCTTC
length: 14; D: .; J: TRBJ1-1; size: .; V: TRBV7-2; CDR3: CASSLDPARTEAFF; DNA: TGTGCCAGCAGCTTAGATCCGGCGAGGACTGAAGCTTTCTTT
length: 15; D: TRBD1; J: TRBJ1-6; size: .; V: TRBV27; CDR3: CASSPQTGKYGPLHF; DNA: TGTGCCAGCAGTCCGCAGACAGGGAAGTATGGGCCCCTCCACTTT
length: 13; D: .; J: TRBJ1-5; size: medium-sized; V: TRBV11-2; CDR3: CASSLTENQPQHF; DNA: TGTGCCAGCAGCTTGACAGAAAATCAGCCCCAGCATTTT
length: 11; D: .; J: TRBJ1-1; size: .; V: TRBV10-3; CDR3: CASSQNTEAFF; DNA: TGTGCCAGCAGCCAGAACACTGAAGCTTTCTTT
length: 13; D: .; J: TRBJ1-2; size: .; V: TRBV7-2; CDR3: CASSLTANYGYTF; DNA: TGTGCCAGCAGCTTAACAGCTAACTATGGCTACACCTTC
length: 15; D: TRBD1; J: TRBJ1-2; size: .; V: TRBV19; CDR3: CASNTYQGANLGYTF; DNA: TGTGCCAGTAATACTTATCAGGGGGCGAATCTTGGCTACACCTTC
length: 13; D: .; J: TRBJ1-1; size: .; V: TRBV18; CDR3: CASSFDPKTEAFF; DNA: TGTGCCAGCTCATTCGACCCGAAGACTGAAGCTTTCTTT
length: 14; D: .; J: TRBJ2-5; size: many; V: TRBV2; CDR3: CASSYGQLEETQYF; DNA: TGTGCCAGCAGTTATGGACAGTTAGAAGAGACCCAGTACTTC
length: 16; D: .; J: TRBJ2-5; size: .; V: TRBV5-4; CDR3: CASRLKPGTAQETQYF; DNA: TGTGCCAGCAGGCTTAAGCCCGGGACGGCCCAAGAGACCCAGTACTTC
length: 13; D: TRBD1; J: TRBJ2-7; size: .; V: TRBV2; CDR3: CASLRDSSSEQYF; DNA: TGTGCCAGCCTCCGGGACAGTTCCTCCGAGCAGTACTTC
length: 15; D: TRBD1; J: TRBJ2-7; size: .; V: TRBV11-2; CDR3: CASSPTEGQGKGQYF; DNA: TGTGCCAGCAGCCCCACGGAGGGACAGGGAAAAGGGCAGTACTTC
length: 14; D: .; J: TRBJ2-5; size: .; V: TRBV2; CDR3: CASSDQGSQETQYF; DNA: TGTGCCAGCAGTGATCAGGGTAGCCAAGAGACCCAGTACTTC
length: 15; D: TRBD1; J: TRBJ2-7; size: .; V: TRBV5-1; CDR3: CASSIQGQGPYEQYF; DNA: TGCGCCAGCAGTATTCAGGGACAGGGCCCCTACGAGCAGTACTTC
length: 14; D: TRBD1; J: TRBJ1-2; size: .; V: TRBV7-9; CDR3: CASSLGQGASGYTF; DNA: TGTGCCAGCAGCCTCGGACAGGGGGCATCTGGCTACACCTTC
length: 13; D: TRBD2; J: TRBJ2-3; size: .; V: TRBV2; CDR3: CASNRDYTDTQYF; DNA: TGTGCCAGCAACCGGGACTATACAGATACGCAGTATTTT
length: 15; D: TRBD1; J: TRBJ1-2; size: .; V: TRBV19; CDR3: CASTGLLGTAYGYTF; DNA: TGTGCCAGTACGGGCCTACTAGGGACAGCATATGGCTACACCTTC
length: 16; D: .; J: TRBJ1-2; size: many; V: TRBV5-5; CDR3: CASSYEVGSPPYGYTF; DNA: TGTGCCAGCAGCTACGAGGTAGGGTCCCCCCCCTATGGCTACACCTTC
length: 15; D: .; J: TRBJ2-5; size: .; V: TRBV5-1; CDR3: CASSSGQGGLETQYF; DNA: TGCGCCAGCAGCTCCGGACAGGGAGGGTTGGAGACCCAGTACTTC
length: 13; D: TRBD1; J: TRBJ2-7; size: .; V: TRBV15; CDR3: CATSRGQGLEQYF; DNA: TGTGCCACCAGCAGAGGACAGGGGCTCGAGCAGTACTTC
length: 17; D: .; J: TRBJ2-3; size: .; V: TRBV11-3; CDR3: CASSQGGAGASTDTQYF; DNA: TGTGCCAGCAGCCAAGGGGGGGCAGGGGCTAGCACAGATACGCAGTATTTT
length: 11; D: .; J: TRBJ2-5; size: .; V: TRBV5-1; CDR3: CASSAQETQYF; DNA: TGCGCCAGCAGCGCCCAAGAGACCCAGTACTTC
length: 16; D: .; J: TRBJ2-3; size: .; V: TRBV2; CDR3: CASRAPAGEGTDTQYF; DNA: TGTGCCAGCAGGGCCCCGGCAGGGGAGGGCACAGATACGCAGTATTTT
length: 16; D: .; J: TRBJ2-5; size: .; V: TRBV5-1; CDR3: CASSLRQGASQETQYF; DNA: TGCGCCAGCAGCTTACGACAAGGGGCTTCGCAAGAGACCCAGTACTTC
length: 13; D: .; J: TRBJ1-1; size: .; V: TRBV5-1; CDR3: CASSRDIGTEAFF; DNA: TGCGCCAGCAGCCGGGACATAGGCACTGAAGCTTTCTTT